Below, one T cell receptor (beta chain) is given with its context. Its antigen remains unknown. The V end was cut by 7 bases, the J end by 1 base, with 13 bases between. Germline V gives CDR1 SQVTM, CDR2 ANQGSEA. The CDR3 sequence is 13 residues long. Sequenced by immunoSEQ multiplex PCR; TCRdb stores in-frame clones only, minus some. The sample shows some 1.5 million clones, 95% to 99% of them seen only once. The data stem from a study of shared clonotypes between healthy human individuals. General study points: Estimated clonotype richness was generally higher in naive than memory subsets.

This TCR was recovered from a man in his thirties or forties in good health. The chain is built from TRBV29-1 and TRBJ1-1, with D maybe TRBD1 (5 bases). Sequencing was performed on naive CD4+ T cells sorted from blood. Subset noted: CD45RA+ positively selected. The DNA for the CDR3 is TGCAGCGCTGGCCCAGGGCGGAACACTGAAGCTTTCTTT. Encoded protein: CSAGPGRNTEAFF.